The 11 T cell receptor beta chains below all came from one sample that was sequenced in a study of response to subunit inactivated influenza vaccine. TCRdb re-called the RT-PCR reads with MiXCR, one entry per CDR3 protein. The sample contains approximately 530,000 distinct CDR3 sequences, 13% of which appear only once. The sample consisted of PBMCs from blood, taken roughly 48 days after vaccination. The source is a man over 45 who received an inactivated influenza vaccine.

This sequence joins TRBV3-1 and TRBJ2-2; D possibly corresponds to TRBD2 (5 bases). V shed 4 bases and J shed 1 base, with 16 bases lying between them. The germline V gene has CDR1 LGHDT and CDR2 YNNKEL (reference sequence). This CDR3 has 17 amino acids. CDR3 sequence reads: CASSPFRTFGNTGELFF. The CDR3 bases are TGTGCCAGCAGCCCCTTTAGGACTTTCGGGAACACCGGGGAGCTGTTTTTT. Complete variable domain (other parts from reference TRBV3-1 and TRBJ2-2): DTAVSQTPKYLVTQMGNDKSIKCEQNLGHDTMYWYKQDSKKFLKIMFSYNNKELIINETVPNRFSPKSPDKAHLNLHINSLELGDSAVYFCASSPFRTFGNTGELFFGEGSRLTVL.

The chain's CDR3 is CSARTLAYEQYF. The CDR3 nucleotides are TGCAGTGCCAGGACCTTAGCCTACGAGCAGTACTTC. The chain carries TRBV20-1 and TRBJ2-7; D unclear. Trimming removed 6 bases at V and 2 bases at J, with 11 bases between. CDR1 and CDR2 (germline): DFQATT, SNEGSKA (reference sequence). The CDR3 totals 12 residues.

The chain uses TRBV6-2 or TRBV6-3 and TRBJ2-3, with no clear D. This CDR3 spans 14 amino acids. From germline, CDR1 is MNHEY and CDR2 SVGEGT. Trimming shortened V by 2 bases and J by 6 bases, and 12 bases separated the two germline ends. The CDR3 loop is CASSYTAYRDTQYF. Written as DNA, the CDR3 is TGTGCCAGCAGTTACACTGCATACCGGGATACGCAGTATTTT.

This clonotype was found many times. J is TRBJ2-4 and V is TRBV20-1; 8 bases are a match to TRBD2. Germline values: CDR1 DFQATT, CDR2 SNEGSKA (reference sequence). This CDR3 has 14 residues. The chain's CDR3 is CSTWVAGAKNIQYF. CDR3 sequence (DNA): TGCAGCACTTGGGTAGCGGGGGCCAAAAACATTCAGTACTTC.

The sample holds a few counts of this clonotype. This chain connects TRBV5-5 to TRBJ2-1, with 8 bases identical to TRBD2. Trimming removed 4 bases from V and 5 bases from J; junction bases left unmatched: 14. Germline CDR1 is SGHKS and CDR2 is YYEKEE (reference sequence). The CDR3 consists of 17 residues. This chain's CDR3 is CASSGRGAGAGDNEQFF. In nucleotides, the CDR3 is TGTGCCAGCAGCGGGCGGGGGGCAGGGGCCGGAGACAATGAGCAGTTCTTC.

This clonotype was detected only a few times. The V call is TRBV7-2, the J call TRBJ2-7; D tentatively reads TRBD1 or TRBD2 (5 bases each). The ends were cut back, 4 bases at V and 2 bases at J, with 12 bases in the middle. The CDR3 sequence is 14 residues long. Germline loops: CDR1 SGHTA, CDR2 FQGNSA. CDR3: CASSSELGAYEQYF. The CDR3 nucleotides are TGTGCCAGCAGCTCCGAGTTGGGGGCCTACGAGCAGTACTTC.

The chain combines TRBV9 with TRBJ2-7; D may be TRBD2 (6 bases). The germline gives CDR1 SGDLS, CDR2 YYNGEE. This CDR3 has 15 amino acids. V shed 0 bases and J shed 0 bases, with 10 bases lying between them. CDR3 in amino acids: CASSVGPSDSYEQYF. As DNA, the CDR3 is TGTGCCAGCAGCGTAGGTCCTAGCGACTCCTACGAGCAGTACTTC.

V and J are TRBV19 and TRBJ1-1, with 7 bases lining up with TRBD1. In germline, CDR1 is LNHDA, CDR2 SQIVND (reference sequence). The J segment lost 10 bases and the V segment lost 4 bases, leaving 3 bases of the junction unmatched. CDR3 length: 11 residues. The CDR3, as DNA: TGTGCCAGTAGTAACCGACAGGGAGCTTTCTTT. Residues: CASSNRQGAFF.

As DNA, the CDR3 is TGCAGTCTACACCGGACAGATAACACTGAAGCTTTCTTT. Its protein is CSLHRTDNTEAFF. The chain has TRBV20-1 and TRBJ1-1, with D possibly being TRBD1 (6 bases). Germline values: CDR1 DFQATT, CDR2 SNEGSKA (reference sequence). Trimming left V 8 bases short and J 2 bases short, with 15 bases between. The CDR3 consists of 13 residues.

The V call is TRBV28, the J call TRBJ1-1; D might be TRBD1 (6 bases). Germline V CDR1 and CDR2: MDHEN, SYDVKM. V was pared by 8 bases and J by 2 bases, with 18 bases between. The length of the CDR3 is 15 residues. The CDR3 DNA reads as TGTGCCAGCCACCCCCCCCGCGGGGGCAACACTGAAGCTTTCTTT. Translation gives CASHPPRGGNTEAFF.

The chain joins TRBV4-3 to TRBJ1-1; D is possibly TRBD1 (5 bases). CDR1 is LGHNA, CDR2 YSLEER, per germline. V lost 3 bases to trimming and J lost 8 bases, with 10 bases between them. This CDR3 is 12 amino acids long. CDR3 region: CASSHYRGEAFF. CDR3 DNA sequence: TGCGCCAGCAGCCACTACCGGGGGGAAGCTTTCTTT.